The next 5 T cell receptor beta chains were all read from a single sample in a study of CD8 T cells in ankylosing spondylitis. TCRdb ran MiXCR on the 5' RACE reads and lists one entry per CDR3 protein. The sample lists 200,000 to 300,000 distinct CDR3 sequences, roughly a tenth occurring once. Input material: blood, either unsorted or a sorted T cell fraction (not recorded which). Source of these receptors: a male donor with ankylosing spondylitis or in good health (not recorded which).

V usage is TRBV27 and J usage is TRBJ2-6; TRBD2 matches at 11 bases. V shed 0 bases, J shed 0 bases, and the junction held 4 bases outside the gene matches. The CDR3 sequence is 19 residues long. CDR1 and CDR2 from the germline V gene are MNHEY and SMNVEV (reference sequence). In DNA, the CDR3 is TGTGCCAGCAGTTTATCGACTAGCGGGGTAGTCTCTGGGGCCAACGTCCTGACTTTC. Protein sequence: CASSLSTSGVVSGANVLTF. The variable domain in full, completed from reference TRBV27 and TRBJ2-6, reads EAQVTQNPRYLITVTGKKLTVTCSQNMNHEYMSWYRQDPGLGLRQIYYSMNVEVTDKGDVPEGYKVSRKEKRNFPLILESPSPNQTSLYFCASSLSTSGVVSGANVLTFGAGSRLTVL.

The table lists this clonotype with a few counts. The rearrangement links TRBV6-1 to TRBJ1-6; D possibly corresponds to TRBD1 (6 bases). The CDR3 is made up of 16 amino acids. V lost 3 bases and J 2 bases, leaving 11 bases between the germline ends. CDR1 is MNHNS, CDR2 SASEGT, per germline. The chain's CDR3 is CASSDQGRTYNSPLHF. The CDR3 DNA reads as TGTGCCAGCAGTGACCAGGGGAGGACCTATAATTCACCCCTCCACTTT.

This clonotype occurred many times. V gene TRBV12-3 or TRBV12-4 combines with J gene TRBJ1-1, with D unclear. Trimming left V 3 bases short and J 3 bases short, with 11 bases between. CDR3 length: 14 residues. The CDR3 spells CASSFRSVDTEAFF. CDR3 DNA sequence: TGTGCCAGCAGTTTTCGGTCAGTCGACACTGAAGCTTTCTTT.

At least ten counts were recorded for this clonotype. The chain joins TRBV12-3 or TRBV12-4 to TRBJ1-2, with 7 bases aligning to TRBD1. V was clipped by 4 bases and J by 7 bases; unmatched bases: 9. The CDR3 sequence is 14 residues long. CDR3: CASSSRNRGGGYTF. CDR3 bases: TGTGCCAGCAGTTCCCGAAACAGGGGTGGTGGCTACACCTTC.

V and J are TRBV29-1 and TRBJ1-1; the D is unclear. CDR1 and CDR2 from the germline V gene are SQVTM and ANQGSEA. V shed 0 bases and J shed 7 bases, with 12 bases lying between them. The length of the CDR3 is 13 residues. This chain's CDR3 is CSVEDGDGSEAFF. The CDR3, as DNA: TGCAGCGTTGAAGACGGAGACGGCAGTGAAGCTTTCTTT.